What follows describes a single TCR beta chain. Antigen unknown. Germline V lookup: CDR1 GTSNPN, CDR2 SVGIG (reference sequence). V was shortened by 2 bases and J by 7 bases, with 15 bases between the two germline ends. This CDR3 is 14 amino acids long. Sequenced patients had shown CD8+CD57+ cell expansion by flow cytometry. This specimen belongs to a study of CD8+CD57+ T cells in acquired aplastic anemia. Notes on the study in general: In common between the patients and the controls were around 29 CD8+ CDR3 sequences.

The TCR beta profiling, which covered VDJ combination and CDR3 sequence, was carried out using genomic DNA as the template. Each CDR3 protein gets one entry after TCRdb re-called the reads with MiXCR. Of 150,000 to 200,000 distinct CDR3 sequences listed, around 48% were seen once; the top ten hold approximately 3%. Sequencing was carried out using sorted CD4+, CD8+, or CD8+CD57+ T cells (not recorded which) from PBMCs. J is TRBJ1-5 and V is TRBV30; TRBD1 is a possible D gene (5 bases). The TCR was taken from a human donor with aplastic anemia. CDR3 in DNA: TGTGCCTGGAGTAGTGGGGGATTCCAACAGCCCCAGCATTTT. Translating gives CAWSSGGFQQPQHF. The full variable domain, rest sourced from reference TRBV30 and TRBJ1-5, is SQTIHQWPATLVQPVGSPLSLECTVEGTSNPNLYWYRQAAGRGLQLLFYSVGIGQISSEVPQNLSASRPQDRQFILSSKKLLLSDSGFYLCAWSSGGFQQPQHFGDGTRLSIL.